A single sample gave rise to the 6 T cell receptor beta chains below, sequenced in a study of vaccination and CD4 T cells after COVID-19. The Oncomine TCR Beta short-read assay was applied to DNA of cultured CD4+ T cells. TCRdb passed the PCR reads through MiXCR, listing each CDR3 protein once. The sample has over 13,000 distinct CDR3 sequences, 51% seen once. Antigens of these TCRs are unknown. The treatment here: roughly 11-day PBMC culture with coronavirus spike peptide pools or control peptides (ViraFEST assay). The sample taken for sequencing was CD4+ T cells from blood, cultured in vitro. These receptors came from a human donor who had recovered from COVID-19.

This clonotype was observed once. The CDR3 carries no conserved terminal phenylalanine or tryptophan, so it likely arises from a read error. The chain employs TRBV12-3 or TRBV12-4 and TRBJ1-6, with D tentatively TRBD1 (5 bases). Trimming removed 4 bases from V and 6 bases from J, with 10 bases in between. The length of the CDR3 is 14 residues. Here the CDR3 DNA reads TGTGCCAGCAGTTGGAGGGACCCTAATTCACCCCTCCACCTT. Its translation is CASSWRDPNSPLHL.

J is TRBJ2-3 and V is TRBV20-1, with D perhaps TRBD2 (6 bases). V lost 3 bases and J 1 base, leaving 8 bases between the germline ends. Germline values: CDR1 DFQATT, CDR2 SNEGSKA (reference sequence). CDR3 length: 13 amino acids. The CDR3 DNA is TGCAGTGCTAGGGACTACCGCACAGATACGCAGTATTTT. Amino acid sequence: CSARDYRTDTQYF.

This rearrangement joins TRBV7-2 to TRBJ2-7; 10 nucleotides align to TRBD1. The V gene's germline CDR1 is SGHTA and CDR2 FQGNSA. CDR3 length equals 14 residues. V lost 3 bases and J lost 3; bases outside the gene matches: 2. CDR3 protein: CASSFRTGGYEQYF. The CDR3 nucleotides read TGTGCCAGCAGCTTCCGGACAGGGGGCTACGAGCAGTACTTC.

This chain links TRBV7-8 with TRBJ2-2; no definite D call. Germline CDR1 is SGHVS and CDR2 is FQNEAQ. The CDR3 consists of 15 residues. V gave up 5 bases and J gave up 1 base, with 11 bases separating them. In nucleotides, the CDR3 is TGTGCCAGCAGCCACAGACACCAGAACACCGGGGAGCTGTTTTTT. It encodes CASSHRHQNTGELFF. The full variable domain, its missing parts supplied by reference TRBV7-8 and TRBJ2-2, is GAGVSQSPRYKVAKRGQDVALRCDPISGHVSLFWYQQALGQGPEFLTYFQNEAQLDKSGLPSDRFFAERPEGSVSTLKIQRTQQEDSAVYLCASSHRHQNTGELFFGEGSRLTVL.

The gene calls are TRBV25-1 and TRBJ1-1; D not certain. Between the trimmed V and J ends, which lost 6 bases and 2 bases, there was a span of 13 bases. Germline V CDR1 and CDR2: MGHDK, SYGVNS. The CDR3 consists of 14 residues. Here the CDR3 DNA reads TGTGCCAGCAGGATTGGAGGGAGTAACACTGAAGCTTTCTTT. Translated, it gives CASRIGGSNTEAFF. Complete variable domain (other parts from reference TRBV25-1 and TRBJ1-1): EADIYQTPRYLVIGTGKKITLECSQTMGHDKMYWYQQDPGMELHLIHYSYGVNSTEKGDLSSESTVSRIRTEHFPLTLESARPSHTSQYLCASRIGGSNTEAFFGQGTRLTVV.

The rearrangement uses TRBV12-3 or TRBV12-4 and TRBJ2-5, with a weak D call TRBD1 (5 bases). The CDR3 is 16 residues long. The ends were cut back, 2 bases at V and 0 bases at J, with 13 bases in the middle. CDR3 bases: TGTGCCAGCAGTTTAAATAGACAGAGCGACCAAGAGACCCAGTACTTC. This codes for CASSLNRQSDQETQYF.